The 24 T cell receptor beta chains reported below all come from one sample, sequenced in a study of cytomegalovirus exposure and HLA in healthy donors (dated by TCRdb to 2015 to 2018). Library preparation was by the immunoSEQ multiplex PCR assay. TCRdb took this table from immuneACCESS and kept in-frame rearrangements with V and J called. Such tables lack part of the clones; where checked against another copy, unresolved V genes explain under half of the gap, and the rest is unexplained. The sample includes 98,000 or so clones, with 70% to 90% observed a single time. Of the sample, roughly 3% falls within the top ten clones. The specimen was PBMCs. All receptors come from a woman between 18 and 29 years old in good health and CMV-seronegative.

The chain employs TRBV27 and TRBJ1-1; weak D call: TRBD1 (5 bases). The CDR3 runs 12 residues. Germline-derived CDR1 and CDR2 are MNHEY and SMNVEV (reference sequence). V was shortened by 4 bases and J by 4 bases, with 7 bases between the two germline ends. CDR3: CASSWGGTEAFF. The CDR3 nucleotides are TGTGCCAGCAGTTGGGGGGGCACTGAAGCTTTCTTT.

The CDR3 protein is CASSFGTGGYEQYF. CDR3 in DNA: TGTGCCAGCAGCTTTGGGACAGGGGGCTACGAGCAGTACTTC. The chain is built from TRBV5-4 and TRBJ2-7; 11 positions agree with TRBD1. The V gene end was trimmed by 2 bases and the J gene end by 3 bases; junction bases not matched to a gene: 1. Germline V gene data show CDR1 as SGHNT and CDR2 as YYREEE (reference sequence). The CDR3 extends over 14 amino acids. The full variable domain, with the rest looked up from reference TRBV5-4 and TRBJ2-7, is ETGVTQSPTHLIKTRGQQVTLRCSSQSGHNTVSWYQQALGQGPQFIFQYYREEENGRGNFPPRFSGLQFPNYSSELNVNALELDDSALYLCASSFGTGGYEQYFGPGTRLTVT.

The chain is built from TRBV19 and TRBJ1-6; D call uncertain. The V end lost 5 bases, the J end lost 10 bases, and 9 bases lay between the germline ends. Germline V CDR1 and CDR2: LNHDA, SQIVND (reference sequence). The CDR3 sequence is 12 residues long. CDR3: CASSDFSSPLHF. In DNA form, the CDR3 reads TGTGCCAGTAGTGATTTTAGCTCACCCCTCCACTTT.

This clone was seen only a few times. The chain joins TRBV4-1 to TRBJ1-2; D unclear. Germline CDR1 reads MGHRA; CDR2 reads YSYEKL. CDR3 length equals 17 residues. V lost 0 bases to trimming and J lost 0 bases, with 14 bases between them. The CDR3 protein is CASSQEAGITPNYGYTF. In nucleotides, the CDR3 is TGCGCCAGCAGCCAAGAGGCCGGGATCACCCCTAACTATGGCTACACCTTC.

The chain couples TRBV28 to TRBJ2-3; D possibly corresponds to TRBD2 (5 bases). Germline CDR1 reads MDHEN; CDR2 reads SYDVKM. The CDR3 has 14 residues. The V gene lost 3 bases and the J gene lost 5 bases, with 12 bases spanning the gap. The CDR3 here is CASSLEALRDTQYF. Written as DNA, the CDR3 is TGTGCCAGCAGTTTGGAGGCCCTCAGAGATACGCAGTATTTT.

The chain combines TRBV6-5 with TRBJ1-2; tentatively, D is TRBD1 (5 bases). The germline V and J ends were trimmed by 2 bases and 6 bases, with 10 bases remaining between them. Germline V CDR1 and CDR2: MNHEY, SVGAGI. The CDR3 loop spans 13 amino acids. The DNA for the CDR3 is TGTGCCAGCAGTTACGGGGCGAGGCATGGCTACACCTTC. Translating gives CASSYGARHGYTF.

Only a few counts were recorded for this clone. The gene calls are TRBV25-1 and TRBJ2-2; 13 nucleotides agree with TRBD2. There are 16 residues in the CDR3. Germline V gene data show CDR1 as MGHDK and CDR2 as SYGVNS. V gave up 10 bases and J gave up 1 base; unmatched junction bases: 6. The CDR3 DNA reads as TGTGCCACCCAGGGGACTAGCGGGGAGAACACCGGGGAGCTGTTTTTT. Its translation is CATQGTSGENTGELFF.

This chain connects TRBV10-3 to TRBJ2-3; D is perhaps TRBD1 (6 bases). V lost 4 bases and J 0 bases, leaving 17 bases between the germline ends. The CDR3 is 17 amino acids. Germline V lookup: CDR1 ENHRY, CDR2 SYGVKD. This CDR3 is CAISGNRDTVSTDTQYF. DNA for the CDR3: TGTGCCATCAGTGGTAACCGGGACACGGTAAGCACAGATACGCAGTATTTT.

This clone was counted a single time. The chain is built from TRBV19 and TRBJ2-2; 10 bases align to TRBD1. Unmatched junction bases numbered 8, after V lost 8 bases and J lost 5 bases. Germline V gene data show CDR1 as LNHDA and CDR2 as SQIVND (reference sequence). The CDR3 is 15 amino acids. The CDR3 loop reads CASSTPGQGTGELFF. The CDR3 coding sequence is TGTGCCAGTTCAACTCCGGGACAGGGGACCGGGGAGCTGTTTTTT.

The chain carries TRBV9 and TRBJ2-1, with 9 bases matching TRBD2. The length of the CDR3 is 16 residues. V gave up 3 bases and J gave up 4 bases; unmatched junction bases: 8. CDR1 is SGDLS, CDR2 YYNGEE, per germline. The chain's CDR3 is CASSAPAGGPYNEQFF. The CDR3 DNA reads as TGTGCCAGCAGCGCCCCGGCGGGGGGGCCGTACAATGAGCAGTTCTTC.

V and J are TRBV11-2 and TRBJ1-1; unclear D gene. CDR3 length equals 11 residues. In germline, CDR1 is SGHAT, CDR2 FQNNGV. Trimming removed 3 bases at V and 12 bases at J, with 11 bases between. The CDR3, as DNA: TGTGCCAGCAGCTTTAGTCGCGGAACTTTCTTT. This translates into CASSFSRGTFF.

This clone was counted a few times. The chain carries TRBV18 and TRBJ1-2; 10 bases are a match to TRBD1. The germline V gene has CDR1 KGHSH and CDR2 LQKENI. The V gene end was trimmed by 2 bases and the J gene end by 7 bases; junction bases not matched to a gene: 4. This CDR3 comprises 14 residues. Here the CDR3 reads CASSPGGTGAGYTF. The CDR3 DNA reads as TGTGCCAGCTCACCAGGAGGGACAGGGGCTGGCTACACCTTC.

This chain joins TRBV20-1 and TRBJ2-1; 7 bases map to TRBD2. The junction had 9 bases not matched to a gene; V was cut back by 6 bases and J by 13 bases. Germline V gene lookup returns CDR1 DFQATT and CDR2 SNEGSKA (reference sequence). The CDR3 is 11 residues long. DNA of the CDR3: TGCAGTGCACGGAGCGGGGAGAACCAGTTCTTC. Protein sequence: CSARSGENQFF.

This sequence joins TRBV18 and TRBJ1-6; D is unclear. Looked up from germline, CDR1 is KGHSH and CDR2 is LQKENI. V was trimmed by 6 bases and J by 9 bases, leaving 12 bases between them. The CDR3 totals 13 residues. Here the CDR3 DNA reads TGTGCCAGCTCCAAAGGTCCAGGTTCACCCCTCCACTTT. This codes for CASSKGPGSPLHF.

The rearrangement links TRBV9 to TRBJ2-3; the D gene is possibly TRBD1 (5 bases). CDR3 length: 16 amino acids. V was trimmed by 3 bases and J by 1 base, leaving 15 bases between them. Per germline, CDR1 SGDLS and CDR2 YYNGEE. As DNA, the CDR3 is TGTGCCAGCAGCGGTGAAATGGGGCTTCGCACAGATACGCAGTATTTT. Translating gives CASSGEMGLRTDTQYF.

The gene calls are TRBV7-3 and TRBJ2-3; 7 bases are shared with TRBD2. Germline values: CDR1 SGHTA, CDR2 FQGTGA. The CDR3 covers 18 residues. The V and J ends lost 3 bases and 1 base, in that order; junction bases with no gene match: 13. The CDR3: CASSFSSGIVDRTDTQYF. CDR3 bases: TGTGCCAGCAGCTTTTCTAGCGGCATAGTCGACCGCACAGATACGCAGTATTTT.

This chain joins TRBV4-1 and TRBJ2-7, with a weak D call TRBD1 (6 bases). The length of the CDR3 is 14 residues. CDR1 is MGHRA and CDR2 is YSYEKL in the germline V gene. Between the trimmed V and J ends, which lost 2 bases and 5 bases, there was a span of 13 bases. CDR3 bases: TGCGCCAGCAGCCAACCGTTACAGGGTAACGAGCAGTACTTC. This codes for CASSQPLQGNEQYF.

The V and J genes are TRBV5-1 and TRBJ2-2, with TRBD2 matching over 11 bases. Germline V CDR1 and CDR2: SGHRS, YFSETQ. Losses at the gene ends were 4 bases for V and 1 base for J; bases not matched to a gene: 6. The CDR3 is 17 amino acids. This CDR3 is CASSPGGLAENTGELFF. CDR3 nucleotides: TGCGCCAGCAGCCCGGGGGGACTAGCGGAGAACACCGGGGAGCTGTTTTTT.

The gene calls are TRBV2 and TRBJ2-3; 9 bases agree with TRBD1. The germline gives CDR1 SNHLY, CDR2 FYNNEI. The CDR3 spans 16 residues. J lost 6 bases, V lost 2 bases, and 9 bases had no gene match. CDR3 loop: CASSEIGRQGGDTQYF. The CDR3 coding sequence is TGTGCCAGCAGTGAAATTGGGAGACAGGGGGGGGATACGCAGTATTTT. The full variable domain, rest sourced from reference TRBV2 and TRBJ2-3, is EPEVTQTPSHQVTQMGQEVILRCVPISNHLYFYWYRQILGQKVEFLVSFYNNEISEKSEIFDDQFSVERPDGSNFTLKIRSTKLEDSAMYFCASSEIGRQGGDTQYFGPGTRLTVL.

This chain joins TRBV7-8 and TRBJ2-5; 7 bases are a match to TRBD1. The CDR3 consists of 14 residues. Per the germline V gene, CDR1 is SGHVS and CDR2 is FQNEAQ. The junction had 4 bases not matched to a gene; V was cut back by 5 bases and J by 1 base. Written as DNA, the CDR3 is TGTGCCAGCAGCAGGGGGCGCAGCCAAGAGACCCAGTACTTC. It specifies CASSRGRSQETQYF.

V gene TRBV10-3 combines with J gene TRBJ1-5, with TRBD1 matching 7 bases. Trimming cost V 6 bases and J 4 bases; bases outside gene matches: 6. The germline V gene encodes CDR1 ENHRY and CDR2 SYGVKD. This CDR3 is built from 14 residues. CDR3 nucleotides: TGTGCCATCAGCCCCTCAGGGGGGAATCAGCCCCAGCATTTT. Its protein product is CAISPSGGNQPQHF.

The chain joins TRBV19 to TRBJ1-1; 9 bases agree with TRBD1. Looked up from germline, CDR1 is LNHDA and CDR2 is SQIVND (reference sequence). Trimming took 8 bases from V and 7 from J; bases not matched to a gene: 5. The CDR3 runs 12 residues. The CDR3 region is CASAQGAVEAFF. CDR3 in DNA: TGTGCCAGTGCACAGGGGGCGGTTGAAGCTTTCTTT. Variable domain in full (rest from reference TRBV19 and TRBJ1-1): DGGITQSPKYLFRKEGQNVTLSCEQNLNHDAMYWYRQDPGQGLRLIYYSQIVNDFQKGDIAEGYSVSREKKESFPLTVTSAQKNPTAFYLCASAQGAVEAFFGQGTRLTVV.

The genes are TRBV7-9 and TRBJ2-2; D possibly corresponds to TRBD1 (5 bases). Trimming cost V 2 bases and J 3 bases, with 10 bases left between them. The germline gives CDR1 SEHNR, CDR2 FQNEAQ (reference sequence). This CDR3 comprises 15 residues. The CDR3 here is CASSLYGRDTGELFF. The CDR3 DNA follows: TGTGCCAGCAGCTTATACGGCAGGGACACCGGGGAGCTGTTTTTT.

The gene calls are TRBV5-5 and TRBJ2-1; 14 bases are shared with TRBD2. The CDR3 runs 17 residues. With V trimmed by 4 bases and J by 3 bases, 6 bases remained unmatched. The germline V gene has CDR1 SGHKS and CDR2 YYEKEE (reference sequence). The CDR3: CASSEGLAGAFYNEQFF. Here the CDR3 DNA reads TGTGCCAGCAGCGAGGGACTAGCGGGGGCCTTCTACAATGAGCAGTTCTTC.